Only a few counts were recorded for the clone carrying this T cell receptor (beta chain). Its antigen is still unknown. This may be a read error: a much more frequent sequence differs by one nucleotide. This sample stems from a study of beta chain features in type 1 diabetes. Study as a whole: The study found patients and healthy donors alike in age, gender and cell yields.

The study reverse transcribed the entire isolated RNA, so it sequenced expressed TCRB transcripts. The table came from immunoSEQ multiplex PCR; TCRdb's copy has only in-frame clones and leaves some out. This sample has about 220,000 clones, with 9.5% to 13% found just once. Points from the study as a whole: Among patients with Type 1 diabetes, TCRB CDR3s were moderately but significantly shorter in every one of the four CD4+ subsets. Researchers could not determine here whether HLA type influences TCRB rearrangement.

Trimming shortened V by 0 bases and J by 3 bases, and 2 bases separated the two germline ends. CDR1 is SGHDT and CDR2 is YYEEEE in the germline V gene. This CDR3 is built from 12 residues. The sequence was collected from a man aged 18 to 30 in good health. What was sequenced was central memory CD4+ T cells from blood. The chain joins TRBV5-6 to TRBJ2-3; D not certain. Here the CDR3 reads CASSLETDTQYF. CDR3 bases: TGTGCCAGCAGCTTGGAGACAGATACGCAGTATTTT.